The 14 T cell receptor beta chains below come from one sample, sequenced in a study of T cells expressing NK-cell markers (dated by TCRdb to 2020 to 2021). Library creation used 5' RACE. TCRdb names Illumina HiSeq 2000 as the instrument used. TCRdb reprocessed the reads; each CDR3 protein sequence makes one entry, and DNA is unavailable. This sample's records show around 100,000 distinct CDR3 sequences. The ten largest account for 18% of the sample. The sequenced material came from blood T cells: a sorted CD56 or NKG2C T cell subset, CD4+ or CD8+ T cells, or bulk PBMC T cells (not recorded which). All receptors come from a woman aged 18 to 75 in good health.

This chain links TRBV7-9 with TRBJ2-5. The CDR3 is made up of 12 amino acids. Germline assignment: CDR1 SEHNR and CDR2 FQNEAQ (reference sequence). CDR3 amino acids: CASSLVSETQYF. The entire variable domain, with the rest obtained from reference TRBV7-9 and TRBJ2-5, is as follows: DTGVSQNPRHKITKRGQNVTFRCDPISEHNRLYWYRQTLGQGPEFLTYFQNEAQLEKSRLLSDRFSAERPKGSFSTLEIQRTEQGDSAMYLCASSLVSETQYFGPGTRLLVL.

The CDR3 is CASSLWSLNTGELFF. This chain connects TRBV5-1 to TRBJ2-2. The CDR3 length is 15 residues. In germline, CDR1 is SGHRS, CDR2 YFSETQ.

This chain joins TRBV6-1 and TRBJ2-7; TCRdb's D call of TRBD1 is untestable without DNA. CDR3 length equals 14 residues. The germline CDR1 and CDR2 sequences are MNHNS and SASEGT. The CDR3 sequence is CASSPGTGTNEQYF.

The chain links TRBV7-9 to TRBJ2-2; TCRdb selects TRBD2, and the lack of DNA leaves this call unchecked. Germline values: CDR1 SEHNR, CDR2 FQNEAQ (reference sequence). CDR3 length: 15 amino acids. This chain's CDR3 is CASASGRAFAGELFF.

This sequence joins TRBV7-9 and TRBJ2-1; TCRdb's D gene call, TRBD2, goes unchecked for lack of DNA. The CDR3 is 16 amino acids. Germline CDR1 SEHNR, CDR2 FQNEAQ (reference sequence). Here the CDR3 reads CASSTPLVTGNNEQFF.

V gene TRBV11-2 combines with J gene TRBJ1-4; TCRdb calls TRBD1, which cannot be checked without DNA. The germline gives CDR1 SGHAT, CDR2 FQNNGV. The length of the CDR3 is 16 residues. The CDR3 reads CASSAGRYSTNEKLFF.

This rearrangement joins TRBV20-1 to TRBJ2-2; TCRdb picks TRBD1, but there is no DNA to check that call. CDR3 length: 16 amino acids. The germline V gene has CDR1 DFQATT and CDR2 SNEGSKA (reference sequence). The CDR3 sequence is CSAPQRGTLNTGELFF.

This rearrangement joins TRBV2 to TRBJ1-5. The CDR3 consists of 15 residues. CDR1 and CDR2 from the germline V gene are SNHLY and FYNNEI. The CDR3 sequence: CASSEAQASNQPQHF.

The chain's CDR3 is CASSPLSTGEQFF. V usage is TRBV9 and J usage is TRBJ2-1. From germline, CDR1 is SGDLS and CDR2 YYNGEE. The CDR3 loop spans 13 amino acids.

This chain joins TRBV12-3 or TRBV12-4 and TRBJ2-3; TCRdb picks TRBD2, but there is no DNA to check that call. This CDR3 region has 16 residues. CDR3: CASSWPAGGPTDTQYF.

The chain combines TRBV27 with TRBJ2-1. Germline V lookup: CDR1 MNHEY, CDR2 SMNVEV (reference sequence). The CDR3 loop spans 13 amino acids. CDR3 amino acids: CASSLSRWNEQFF.

This chain links TRBV9 with TRBJ1-2. There are 13 residues in the CDR3. Germline V gene lookup returns CDR1 SGDLS and CDR2 YYNGEE. The CDR3 spells CASSDAVNYGYTF.

The chain is built from TRBV27 and TRBJ2-1; absent DNA, TCRdb's TRBD2 call cannot be checked. The CDR3 extends over 13 amino acids. Germline V gene lookup returns CDR1 MNHEY and CDR2 SMNVEV (reference sequence). The CDR3 spells CASRDLTYNEQFF.

The chain uses TRBV20-1 and TRBJ1-4; with no DNA, the TCRdb D assignment of TRBD1 cannot be verified. Germline assignment: CDR1 DFQATT and CDR2 SNEGSKA (reference sequence). CDR3 size: 15 residues. CDR3 sequence reads: CSADPWTGMGEKLFF.